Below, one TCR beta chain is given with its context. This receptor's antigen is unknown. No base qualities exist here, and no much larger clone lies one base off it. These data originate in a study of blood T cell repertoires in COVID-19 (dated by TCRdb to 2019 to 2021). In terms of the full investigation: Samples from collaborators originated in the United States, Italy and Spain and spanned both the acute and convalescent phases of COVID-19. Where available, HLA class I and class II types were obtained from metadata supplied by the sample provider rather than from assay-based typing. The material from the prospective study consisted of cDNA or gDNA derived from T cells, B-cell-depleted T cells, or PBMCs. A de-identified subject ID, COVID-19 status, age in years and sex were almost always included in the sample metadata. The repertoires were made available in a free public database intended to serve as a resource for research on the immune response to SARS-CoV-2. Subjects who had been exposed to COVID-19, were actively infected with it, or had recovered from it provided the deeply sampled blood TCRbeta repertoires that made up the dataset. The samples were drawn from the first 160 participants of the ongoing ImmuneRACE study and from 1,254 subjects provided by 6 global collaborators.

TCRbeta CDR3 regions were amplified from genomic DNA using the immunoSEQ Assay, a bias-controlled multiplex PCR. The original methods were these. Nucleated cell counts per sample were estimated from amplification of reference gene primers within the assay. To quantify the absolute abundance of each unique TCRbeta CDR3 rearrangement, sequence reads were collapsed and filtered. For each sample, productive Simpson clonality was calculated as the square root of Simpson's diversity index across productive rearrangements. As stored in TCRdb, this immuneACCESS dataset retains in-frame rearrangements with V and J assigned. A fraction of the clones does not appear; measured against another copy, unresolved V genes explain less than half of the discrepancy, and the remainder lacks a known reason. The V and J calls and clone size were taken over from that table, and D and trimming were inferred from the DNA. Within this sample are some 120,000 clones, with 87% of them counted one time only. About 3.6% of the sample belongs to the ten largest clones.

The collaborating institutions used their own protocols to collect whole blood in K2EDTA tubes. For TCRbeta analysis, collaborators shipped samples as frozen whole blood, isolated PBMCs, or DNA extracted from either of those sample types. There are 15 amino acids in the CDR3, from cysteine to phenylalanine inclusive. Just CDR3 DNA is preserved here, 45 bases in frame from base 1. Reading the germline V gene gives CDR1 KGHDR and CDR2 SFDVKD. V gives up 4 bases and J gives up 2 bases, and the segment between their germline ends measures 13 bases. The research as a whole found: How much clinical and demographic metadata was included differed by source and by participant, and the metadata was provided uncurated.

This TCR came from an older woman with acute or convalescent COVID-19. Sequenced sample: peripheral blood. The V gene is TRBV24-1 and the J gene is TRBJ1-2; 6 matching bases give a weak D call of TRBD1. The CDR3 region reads CATSDPLTGNYGYTF. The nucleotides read TGTGCCACCAGTGACCCCCTCACAGGGAACTATGGCTACACCTTC.